These 31 T cell receptor beta chains were all obtained from the same sample, sequenced in a study of shared clonotypes between healthy human individuals. Generated by immunoSEQ multiplex PCR, the TCRdb table keeps only in-frame clones and is missing some. The sample contains about 2.4 million clones, over 85% of which appear only once. The sequenced sample was naive CD4+ T cells from PBMCs. The subset: CD45RA+ positively selected. These receptors all come from a man between 18 and 35 years old in good health. Some clones in this sample may be carry-over from other donors' samples.

The chain couples TRBV5-6 to TRBJ2-5; the D gene is possibly TRBD2 (7 bases). CDR3 length: 16 residues. The germline V gene encodes CDR1 SGHDT and CDR2 YYEEEE. Deletions cut 3 bases from V and 5 bases from J, with 20 bases between. CDR3 sequence: CASSSLGGGLWETQYF. As DNA, the CDR3 is TGTGCCAGCAGCTCCCTAGGGGGGGGCTTGTGGGAGACCCAGTACTTC.

This clone was recorded once. CDR3: CASSTRTGGTYEQYF. CDR3 coding DNA: TGTGCCAGCAGTACCAGGACAGGCGGCACCTACGAGCAGTACTTC. V gene TRBV28 combines with J gene TRBJ2-7, with 7 positions matching TRBD1. V lost 5 bases and J lost 2; bases outside the gene matches: 9. Germline lookup yields CDR1 MDHEN and CDR2 SYDVKM. CDR3 length: 15 amino acids. Drawing the rest from reference TRBV28 and TRBJ2-7, the complete variable domain is DVKVTQSSRYLVKRTGEKVFLECVQDMDHENMFWYRQDPGLGLRLIYFSYDVKMKEKGDIPEGYSVSREKKERFSLILESASTNQTSMYLCASSTRTGGTYEQYFGPGTRLTVT.

CDR3 residues: CASSVNHLVGPLWGYTF. The CDR3 bases are TGTGCCAGCAGTGTCAACCACCTTGTGGGCCCTCTCTGGGGCTACACCTTC. The chain couples TRBV28 to TRBJ1-2, with no clear D. V lost 5 bases to trimming and J lost 8 bases, with 27 bases between them. The CDR3 consists of 17 residues. Germline CDR1 and CDR2: MDHEN and SYDVKM.

J is TRBJ1-1 and V is TRBV29-1; possible D gene TRBD1, 6 bases. Germline loops: CDR1 SQVTM, CDR2 ANQGSEA. V was cut by 7 bases and J by 3 bases, with 12 bases left in between. The CDR3 is 12 amino acids. The chain's CDR3 is CSGEGGDTEAFF. For the CDR3, the DNA is TGCAGCGGGGAAGGGGGGGACACTGAAGCTTTCTTT.

The chain carries TRBV2 and TRBJ2-1, with unresolved D. The CDR3 totals 11 residues. Germline CDR1 reads SNHLY; CDR2 reads FYNNEI. Trimming cost V 11 bases and J 9 bases, with 14 bases left between them. CDR3 region: CAVREPGEQFF. CDR3 nucleotides: TGTGCCGTACGCGAGCCGGGTGAGCAGTTCTTC.

The V gene is TRBV12-5, the J gene TRBJ2-7; TRBD1 agrees at 9 bases. Germline V lookup: CDR1 LGHNT, CDR2 FRNRAP. The CDR3 has 18 amino acids. Trimming removed 6 bases from V and 2 bases from J; junction bases left unmatched: 17. The CDR3 region has the DNA TGTGCTAGTGGGCTTAGGGTTTTTTTGACAGGGGGTCCCTACGAGCAGTACTTC. It specifies CASGLRVFLTGGPYEQYF.

The J gene is TRBJ2-7, the V gene TRBV5-4; 9 nucleotides align to TRBD2. Germline V CDR1 and CDR2: SGHNT, YYREEE (reference sequence). This CDR3 contains 17 residues. Losses at the gene ends were 0 bases for V and 4 bases for J; bases not matched to a gene: 11. This CDR3 reads CASSLVRGPSGKYEQYF. CDR3 DNA: TGTGCCAGCAGCTTGGTCCGAGGGCCTAGCGGGAAATACGAGCAGTACTTC.

The chain employs TRBV2 and TRBJ1-1; the match to TRBD1 covers 9 bases. The CDR3 is 14 residues long. CDR1 is SNHLY and CDR2 is FYNNEI in the germline V gene. V gave up 4 bases and J gave up 5 bases; unmatched junction bases: 5. For the CDR3, the DNA is TGTGCCAGCAGTGGACAGGGGGAAGCGACTGAAGCTTTCTTT. As protein: CASSGQGEATEAFF.

The V call is TRBV18, the J call TRBJ2-1, with TRBD2 matching 8 bases. Germline V gene sequence: CDR1 KGHSH, CDR2 LQKENI. The CDR3 runs to 19 residues. With V trimmed by 0 bases and J by 3 bases, 13 bases remained unmatched. The CDR3, as DNA: TGTGCCAGCTCACCACCGAGGGGTAGCGGGAAGGAGAACTACAATGAGCAGTTCTTC. Amino acid sequence: CASSPPRGSGKENYNEQFF.

This sequence joins TRBV2 and TRBJ2-3; 9 nucleotides align to TRBD2. From germline, CDR1 is SNHLY and CDR2 FYNNEI. This CDR3 spans 16 amino acids. V was pared by 7 bases and J by 5 bases, with 13 bases of the junction left unmatched. The DNA for the CDR3 is TGTGCCAGCAACCAAGGGCATAGGACTAGCGAAGATACGCAGTATTTT. Its protein is CASNQGHRTSEDTQYF.

The chain links TRBV7-2 to TRBJ2-1, with 16 bases that match TRBD2. V lost 3 bases to trimming and J lost 9 bases; unmatched junction nucleotides: 8. The CDR3 is made up of 17 amino acids. CDR1 is SGHTA, CDR2 FQGNSA, per germline. CDR3 residues: CASSLGLAGGLRGEQFF. In DNA, the CDR3 is TGTGCCAGCAGCTTGGGACTAGCGGGAGGGTTGCGGGGTGAGCAGTTCTTC. Based on the CDR3 plus reference TRBV7-2 and TRBJ2-1, the full variable domain is GAGVSQSPSNKVTEKGKDVELRCDPISGHTALYWYRQSLGQGLEFLIYFQGNSAPDKSGLPSDRFSAERTGGSVSTLTIQRTQQEDSAVYLCASSLGLAGGLRGEQFFGPGTRLTVL.

The chain recombines TRBV9 with TRBJ2-3, with 11 bases matching TRBD2. With 3 bases clipped from V and 5 bases from J, the junction kept 8 bases outside the gene matches. The CDR3 has 16 amino acids. Germline assignment: CDR1 SGDLS and CDR2 YYNGEE. The CDR3 sequence: CASSARLAGSGDTQYF. Here the CDR3 DNA reads TGTGCCAGCAGCGCCCGACTAGCGGGATCTGGAGATACGCAGTATTTT.

On this clone itself: The sample holds other DNA sequences that translate to the same CDR3. J is TRBJ2-3 and V is TRBV9; 7 nucleotides align to TRBD2. The trim removed 1 base at V and 1 base at J, leaving 6 bases unmatched. This CDR3 is 16 amino acids long. Germline V lookup: CDR1 SGDLS, CDR2 YYNGEE. CDR3 protein: CASSVLGLAGTDTQYF. In DNA form, the CDR3 reads TGTGCCAGCAGCGTATTGGGTCTAGCGGGCACAGATACGCAGTATTTT.

This clone was recorded only once. The chain is built from TRBV13 and TRBJ2-3, with no clear D. The germline V gene has CDR1 PRHDT and CDR2 FYEKMQ (reference sequence). The V and J ends lost 5 bases and 4 bases respectively, with 13 bases between them. The CDR3 contains 14 residues. The CDR3 is CASSSRGGSDTQYF. The CDR3 nucleotides read TGTGCCAGCAGCAGCCGCGGCGGATCAGATACGCAGTATTTT. Supplemented by reference TRBV13 and TRBJ2-3, the full variable domain reads AAGVIQSPRHLIKEKRETATLKCYPIPRHDTVYWYQQGPGQDPQFLISFYEKMQSDKGSIPDRFSAQQFSDYHSELNMSSLELGDSALYFCASSSRGGSDTQYFGPGTRLTVL.

V and J are TRBV2 and TRBJ1-4; TRBD1 is a possible D gene (5 bases). The CDR3 is made up of 11 amino acids. The V end was cut by 8 bases, the J end by 13 bases, with 14 bases between. Looked up from germline, CDR1 is SNHLY and CDR2 is FYNNEI. CDR3 sequence: CASRERGGLFF. As DNA, the CDR3 is TGTGCCAGCCGGGAGAGGGGAGGACTGTTTTTT.

The V call is TRBV7-2, the J call TRBJ2-5; TRBD2 might be the D (6 bases). The germline gives CDR1 SGHTA, CDR2 FQGNSA. The CDR3 is 14 amino acids. With 10 bases removed from V and 4 bases from J, the gap between germline ends came to 19 bases. The CDR3, as DNA: TGTGCCAACCTGGACTCCCCCGGGAGAGAGACCCAGTACTTC. This encodes CANLDSPGRETQYF.

The rearrangement links TRBV19 to TRBJ2-3; D might be TRBD1 (6 bases). The CDR3 length is 15 residues. V was cut by 10 bases and J by 0 bases, with 17 bases left in between. CDR1 and CDR2 from the germline V gene are LNHDA and SQIVND (reference sequence). CDR3 sequence reads: CATSIEGVSTDTQYF. CDR3 DNA: TGTGCCACCAGTATAGAGGGGGTGAGCACAGATACGCAGTATTTT.

The chain recombines TRBV27 with TRBJ2-5, with D possibly being TRBD1 or TRBD2 (6 bases each). The CDR3 is made up of 14 amino acids. Germline-derived CDR1 and CDR2 are MNHEY and SMNVEV (reference sequence). The germline V and J ends were trimmed by 8 bases and 3 bases, with 16 bases remaining between them. CDR3 DNA: TGTGCCAGCGCGAAGGGGGACTCGAAAGAGACCCAGTACTTC. Translating gives CASAKGDSKETQYF.

V and J are TRBV7-9 and TRBJ2-7; no clear D gene. Germline V gene sequence: CDR1 SEHNR, CDR2 FQNEAQ (reference sequence). V lost 5 bases, J lost 2 bases, and 13 bases lay in between. The CDR3 contains 14 residues. The CDR3 reads CASSPETAAYEQYF. CDR3 DNA: TGTGCCAGCAGCCCCGAGACGGCCGCCTACGAGCAGTACTTC.

The chain couples TRBV7-9 to TRBJ2-3; 14 bases line up with TRBD2. Losses at the gene ends were 5 bases for V and 11 bases for J; bases not matched to a gene: 6. This CDR3 spans 14 amino acids. Germline V gene data show CDR1 as SEHNR and CDR2 as FQNEAQ (reference sequence). Here the CDR3 reads CASSPTSGREGQYF. CDR3 in DNA: TGTGCCAGCAGCCCGACTAGCGGGAGGGAGGGGCAGTATTTT.

The V and J genes are TRBV2 and TRBJ2-7; 7 nucleotides agree with TRBD1. CDR3 length equals 15 residues. CDR1 and CDR2 (germline): SNHLY, FYNNEI. Trimming cost V 2 bases and J 3 bases; bases outside gene matches: 7. CDR3 DNA: TGTGCCAGCAGTGAACGATCAGGGGGTCTCTACGAGCAGTACTTC. Protein product: CASSERSGGLYEQYF.

This clone was recorded once. The junction departs from the called germline gene at one end, perhaps through a read error. This same CDR3 is encoded by further DNA sequences in the sample. In DNA, the CDR3 is TGTGCCAGCAGCCAGGGAGCTGAGGCTTTCTTT. It codes for CASSQGAEAFF. V usage is TRBV7-3 and J usage is TRBJ1-1; perhaps TRBD1 as D (5 bases). Germline lookup yields CDR1 SGHTA and CDR2 FQGTGA. This CDR3 region has 11 residues. The full variable domain, its missing parts supplied by reference TRBV7-3 and TRBJ1-1, is GAGVSQTPSNKVTEKGKYVELRCDPISGHTALYWYRQSLGQGPEFLIYFQGTGAADDSGLPNDRFFAVRPEGSVSTLKIQRTERGDSAVYLCASSQGAEAFFGQGTRLTVV.

In its sample, this clone was seen once. CDR3 in amino acids: CASSRDSRRGNEQFF. CDR3 in DNA: TGTGCCAGCAGCCGAGACTCACGGAGGGGCAATGAGCAGTTCTTC. The genes are TRBV6-5 and TRBJ2-1; weak D call: TRBD2 (6 bases). CDR3 size: 15 residues. Germline CDR1 reads MNHEY; CDR2 reads SVGAGI. V shed 6 bases and J shed 6 bases, with 18 bases lying between them.

This chain uses TRBV4-1 with TRBJ2-5, with 11 bases identical to TRBD1. This CDR3 contains 15 residues. Germline CDR1 MGHRA, CDR2 YSYEKL. The ends lost 4 bases at V and 5 bases at J; junction bases unmatched: 6. The CDR3 loop reads CASSPSDRGRETQYF. The CDR3 DNA reads TGCGCCAGCAGCCCCTCGGACAGGGGGCGGGAGACCCAGTACTTC.

The CDR3 here is CASATGANTGELFF. The CDR3 coding sequence is TGCGCCAGCGCGACAGGAGCGAACACCGGGGAGCTGTTTTTT. The chain employs TRBV10-1 and TRBJ2-2; D possibly corresponds to TRBD1 (6 bases). V dropped 8 bases and J dropped 0 bases, with 10 bases sitting between them. The CDR3 extends over 14 amino acids. Germline assignment: CDR1 WNHNN and CDR2 SYGVQD (reference sequence).

The V and J genes are TRBV4-1 and TRBJ2-6, with TRBD2 as a possible D gene (7 bases). The CDR3 sequence is 17 residues long. Per the germline V gene, CDR1 is MGHRA and CDR2 is YSYEKL. Trimming left V 1 base short and J 4 bases short, with 14 bases between. CDR3 protein: CASSQAFRGAGANVLTF. The CDR3 DNA follows: TGCGCCAGCAGCCAAGCTTTCCGGGGGGCCGGGGCCAACGTCCTGACTTTC.

The chain is built from TRBV27 and TRBJ1-2; 7 positions match TRBD1. Looked up from germline, CDR1 is MNHEY and CDR2 is SMNVEV (reference sequence). The CDR3 covers 16 residues. V lost 6 bases and J lost 4; bases outside the gene matches: 14. CDR3 loop: CASSRASRTGTYGYTF. The CDR3 DNA reads as TGTGCCAGCAGCCGCGCTTCTCGGACAGGAACCTATGGCTACACCTTC.

V usage is TRBV27 and J usage is TRBJ1-2; a possible D gene is TRBD1 (5 bases). The CDR3 runs to 13 residues. CDR1 is MNHEY and CDR2 is SMNVEV in the germline V gene (reference sequence). V gave up 4 bases and J gave up 5 bases, with 11 bases separating them. CDR3 amino acids: CASSSRGLYGYTF. CDR3 nucleotide sequence: TGTGCCAGCAGTTCGAGGGGTCTATATGGCTACACCTTC.

In DNA form, the CDR3 reads TGTGCCAGCAGTTTATTGCCTTGGCCCCAGCATTTT. Encoded protein: CASSLLPWPQHF. The V call is TRBV28, the J call TRBJ1-5, with D unclear. The germline V gene encodes CDR1 MDHEN and CDR2 SYDVKM. CDR3 length equals 12 residues. The V end was cut by 1 base, the J end by 9 bases, with 7 bases between.

In this sample, this clone turned up once. The chain links TRBV28 to TRBJ2-7; 7 bases align to TRBD2. The CDR3 runs 15 residues. CDR1 and CDR2 from the germline V gene are MDHEN and SYDVKM. The J segment lost 4 bases and the V segment lost 8 bases, leaving 14 bases of the junction unmatched. CDR3 coding DNA: TGTGCCAGCGTCAGGAGAGGGAGGGATGGATACGAGCAGTACTTC. Translation: CASVRRGRDGYEQYF.

V gene TRBV10-2 combines with J gene TRBJ1-5; D is uncertain. From germline, CDR1 is WSHSY and CDR2 SAAADI. Trimming took off 4 bases at V and 1 base at J, with 5 bases between the two ends. This CDR3 spans 13 amino acids. The CDR3 reads CASSGGSNQPQHF. CDR3 sequence (DNA): TGCGCCAGCAGTGGCGGGAGCAATCAGCCCCAGCATTTT.